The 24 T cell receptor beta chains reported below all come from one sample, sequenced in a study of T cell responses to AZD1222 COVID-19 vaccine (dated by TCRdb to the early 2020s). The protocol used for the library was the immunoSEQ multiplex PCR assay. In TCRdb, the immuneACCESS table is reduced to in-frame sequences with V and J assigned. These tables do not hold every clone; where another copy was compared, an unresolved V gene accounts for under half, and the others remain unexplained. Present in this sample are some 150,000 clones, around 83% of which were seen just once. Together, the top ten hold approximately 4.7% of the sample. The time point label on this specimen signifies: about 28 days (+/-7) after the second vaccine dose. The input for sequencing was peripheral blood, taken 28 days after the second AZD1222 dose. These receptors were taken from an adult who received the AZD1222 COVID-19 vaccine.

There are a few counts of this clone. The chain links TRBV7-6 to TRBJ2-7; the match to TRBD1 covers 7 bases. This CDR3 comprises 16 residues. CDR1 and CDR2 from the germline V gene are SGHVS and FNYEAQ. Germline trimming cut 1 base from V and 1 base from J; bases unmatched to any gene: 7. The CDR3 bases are TGTGCCAGCAGCTTAGAAGGTGGGACAGATTCCTACGAGCAGTACTTC. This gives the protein CASSLEGGTDSYEQYF.

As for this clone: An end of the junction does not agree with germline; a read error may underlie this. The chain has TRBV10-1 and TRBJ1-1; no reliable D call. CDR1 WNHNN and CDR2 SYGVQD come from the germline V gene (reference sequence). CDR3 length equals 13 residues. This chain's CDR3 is CASREFMNTEAFF. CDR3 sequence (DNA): TGCGCCAGCAGAGAGTTCATGAACACTGAAGCTTTCTTT.

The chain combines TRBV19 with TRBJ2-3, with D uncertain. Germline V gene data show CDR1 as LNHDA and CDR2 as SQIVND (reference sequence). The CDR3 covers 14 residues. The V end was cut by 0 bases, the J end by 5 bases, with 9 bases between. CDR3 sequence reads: CASSIDPGRDTQYF. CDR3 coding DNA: TGTGCCAGTAGTATAGATCCAGGCAGAGATACGCAGTATTTT.

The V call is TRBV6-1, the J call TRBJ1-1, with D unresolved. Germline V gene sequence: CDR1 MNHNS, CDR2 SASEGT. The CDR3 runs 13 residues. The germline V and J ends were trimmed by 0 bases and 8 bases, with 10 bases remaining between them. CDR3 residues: CASSEAETEEAFF. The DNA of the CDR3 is TGTGCCAGCAGTGAAGCGGAAACAGAGGAAGCTTTCTTT.

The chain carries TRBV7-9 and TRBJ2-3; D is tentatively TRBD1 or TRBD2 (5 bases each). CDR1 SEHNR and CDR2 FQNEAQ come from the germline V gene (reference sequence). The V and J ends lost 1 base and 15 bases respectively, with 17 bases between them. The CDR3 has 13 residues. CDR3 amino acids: CASSLVTGRPDYF. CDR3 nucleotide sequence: TGTGCCAGCAGCTTAGTGACGGGACGACCAGATTATTTT. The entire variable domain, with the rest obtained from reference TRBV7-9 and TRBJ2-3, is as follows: DTGVSQNPRHKITKRGQNVTFRCDPISEHNRLYWYRQTLGQGPEFLTYFQNEAQLEKSRLLSDRFSAERPKGSFSTLEIQRTEQGDSAMYLCASSLVTGRPDYFGPGTRLTVL.

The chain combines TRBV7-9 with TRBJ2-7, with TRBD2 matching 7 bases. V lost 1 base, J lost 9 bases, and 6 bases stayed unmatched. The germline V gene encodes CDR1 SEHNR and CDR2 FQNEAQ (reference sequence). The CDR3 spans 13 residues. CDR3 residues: CASSLDGGGAQYF. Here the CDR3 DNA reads TGTGCCAGCAGCTTAGACGGGGGAGGGGCGCAGTACTTC.

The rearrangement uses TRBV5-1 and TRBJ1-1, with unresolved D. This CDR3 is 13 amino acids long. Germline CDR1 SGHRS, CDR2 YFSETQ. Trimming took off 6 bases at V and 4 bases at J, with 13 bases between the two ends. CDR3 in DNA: TGCGCCAGCATGATGGGCTCCGGCACTGAAGCTTTCTTT. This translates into CASMMGSGTEAFF. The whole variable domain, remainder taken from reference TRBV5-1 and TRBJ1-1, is KAGVTQTPRYLIKTRGQQVTLSCSPISGHRSVSWYQQTPGQGLQFLFEYFSETQRNKGNFPGRFSGRQFSNSRSEMNVSTLELGDSALYLCASMMGSGTEAFFGQGTRLTVV.

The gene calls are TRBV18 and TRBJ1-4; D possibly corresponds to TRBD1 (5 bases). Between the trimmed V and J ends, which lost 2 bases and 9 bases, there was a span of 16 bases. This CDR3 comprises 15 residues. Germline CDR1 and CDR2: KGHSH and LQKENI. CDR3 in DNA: TGTGCCAGCTCACCAAATTCAACCCCAGGGCAAAAACTGTTTTTT. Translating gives CASSPNSTPGQKLFF.

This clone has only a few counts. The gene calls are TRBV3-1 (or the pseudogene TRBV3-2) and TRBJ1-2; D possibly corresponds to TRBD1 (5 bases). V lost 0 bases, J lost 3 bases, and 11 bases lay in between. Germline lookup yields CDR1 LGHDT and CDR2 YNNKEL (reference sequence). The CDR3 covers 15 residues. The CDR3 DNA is TGTGCCAGCAGCCAAGATCGCAGGGTAGACTATGGCTACACCTTC. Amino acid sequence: CASSQDRRVDYGYTF.

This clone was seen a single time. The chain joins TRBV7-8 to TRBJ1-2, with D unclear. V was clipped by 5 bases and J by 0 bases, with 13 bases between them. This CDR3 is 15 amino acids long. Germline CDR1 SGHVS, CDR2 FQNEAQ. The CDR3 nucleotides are TGTGCCAGCAGCCCCTTTTACGGAGCTAACTATGGCTACACCTTC. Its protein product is CASSPFYGANYGYTF.

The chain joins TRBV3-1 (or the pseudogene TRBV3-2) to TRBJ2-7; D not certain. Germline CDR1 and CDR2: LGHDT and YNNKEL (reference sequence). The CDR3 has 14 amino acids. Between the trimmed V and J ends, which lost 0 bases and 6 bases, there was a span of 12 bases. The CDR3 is CASSQDGRAAEQYF. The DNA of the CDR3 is TGTGCCAGCAGCCAAGATGGTAGGGCAGCCGAGCAGTACTTC.

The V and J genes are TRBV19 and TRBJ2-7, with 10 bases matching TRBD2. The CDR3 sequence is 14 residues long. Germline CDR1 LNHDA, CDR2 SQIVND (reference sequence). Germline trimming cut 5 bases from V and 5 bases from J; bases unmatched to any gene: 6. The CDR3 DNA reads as TGTGCCAGTAGTCTAGCGGGGGAGCCCCACGAGCAGTACTTC. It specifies CASSLAGEPHEQYF.

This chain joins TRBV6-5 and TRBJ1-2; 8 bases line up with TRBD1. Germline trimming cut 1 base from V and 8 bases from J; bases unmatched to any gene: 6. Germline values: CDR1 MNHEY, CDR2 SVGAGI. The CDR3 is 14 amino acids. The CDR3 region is CASSYWQGAGGYTF. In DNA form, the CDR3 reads TGTGCCAGCAGTTACTGGCAGGGGGCAGGAGGCTACACCTTC.

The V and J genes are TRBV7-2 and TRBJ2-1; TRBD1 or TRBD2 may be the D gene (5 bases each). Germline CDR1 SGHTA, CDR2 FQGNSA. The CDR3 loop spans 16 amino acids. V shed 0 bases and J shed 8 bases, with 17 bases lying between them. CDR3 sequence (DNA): TGTGCCAGCAGCTTAGCGCTGGGACCATCAAATGATGAGCAGTTCTTC. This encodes CASSLALGPSNDEQFF. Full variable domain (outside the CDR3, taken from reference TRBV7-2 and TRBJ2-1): GAGVSQSPSNKVTEKGKDVELRCDPISGHTALYWYRQSLGQGLEFLIYFQGNSAPDKSGLPSDRFSAERTGGSVSTLTIQRTQQEDSAVYLCASSLALGPSNDEQFFGPGTRLTVL.

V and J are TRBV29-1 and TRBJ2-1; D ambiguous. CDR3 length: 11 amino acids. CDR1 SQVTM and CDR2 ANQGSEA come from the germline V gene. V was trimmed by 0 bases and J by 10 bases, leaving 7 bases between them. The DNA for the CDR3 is TGCAGCGTTGAAGAGGCAACAGAGCAGTTCTTC. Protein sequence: CSVEEATEQFF.

The CDR3 spells CASSPTPGLLNEQFF. In DNA form, the CDR3 reads TGCGCCAGCAGCCCCACACCGGGACTACTTAATGAGCAGTTCTTC. The genes are TRBV4-1 and TRBJ2-1; 7 bases fit TRBD2. The CDR3 totals 15 residues. V dropped 4 bases and J dropped 7; count of bases not matched to a gene: 10. The germline V gene has CDR1 MGHRA and CDR2 YSYEKL.

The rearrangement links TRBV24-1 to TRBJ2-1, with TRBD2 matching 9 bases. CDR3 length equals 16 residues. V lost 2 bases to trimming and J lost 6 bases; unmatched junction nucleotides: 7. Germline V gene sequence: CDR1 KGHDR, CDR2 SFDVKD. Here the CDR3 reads CATSDSQAGGINEQFF. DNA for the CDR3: TGTGCCACCAGTGATTCCCAAGCGGGAGGAATCAATGAGCAGTTCTTC.

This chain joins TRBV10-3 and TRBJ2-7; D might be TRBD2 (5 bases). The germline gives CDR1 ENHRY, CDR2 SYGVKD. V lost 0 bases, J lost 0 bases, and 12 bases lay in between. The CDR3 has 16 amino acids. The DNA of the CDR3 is TGTGCCATCAGTGAGTCGAGCAGCGGAAGCTCCTACGAGCAGTACTTC. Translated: CAISESSSGSSYEQYF.

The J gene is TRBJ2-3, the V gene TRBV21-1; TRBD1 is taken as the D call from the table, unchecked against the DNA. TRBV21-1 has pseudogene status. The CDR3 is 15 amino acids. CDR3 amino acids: CASSNYREDTDTQYF. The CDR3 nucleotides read TGTGCCAGCAGCAATTACAGGGAAGACACAGATACGCAGTATTTT.

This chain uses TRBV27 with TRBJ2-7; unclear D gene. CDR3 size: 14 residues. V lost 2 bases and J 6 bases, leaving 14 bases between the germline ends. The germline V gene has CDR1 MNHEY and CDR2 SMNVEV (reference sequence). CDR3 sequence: CASSLLSPNLEQYF. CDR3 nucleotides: TGTGCCAGCAGTTTACTTAGTCCTAACCTCGAGCAGTACTTC.

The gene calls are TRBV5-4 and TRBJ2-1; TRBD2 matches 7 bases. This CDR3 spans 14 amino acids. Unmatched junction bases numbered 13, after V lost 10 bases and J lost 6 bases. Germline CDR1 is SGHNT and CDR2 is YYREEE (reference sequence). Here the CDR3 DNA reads TGTGCCTGGGGGAGGGGTGGCCTAGGCAATGAGCAGTTCTTC. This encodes CAWGRGGLGNEQFF.

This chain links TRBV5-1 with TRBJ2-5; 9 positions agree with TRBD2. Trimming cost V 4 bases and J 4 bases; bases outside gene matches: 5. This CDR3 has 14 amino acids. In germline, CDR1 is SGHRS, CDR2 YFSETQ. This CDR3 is CASSDSSGAETQYF. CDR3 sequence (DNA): TGCGCCAGCAGCGATTCTAGCGGGGCAGAGACCCAGTACTTC.

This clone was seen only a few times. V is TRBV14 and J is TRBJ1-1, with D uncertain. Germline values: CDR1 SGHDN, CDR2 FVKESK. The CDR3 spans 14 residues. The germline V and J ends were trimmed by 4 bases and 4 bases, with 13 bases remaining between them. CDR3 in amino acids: CASSLTGLGTEAFF. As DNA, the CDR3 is TGTGCCAGCAGCCTGACCGGGTTAGGCACTGAAGCTTTCTTT.

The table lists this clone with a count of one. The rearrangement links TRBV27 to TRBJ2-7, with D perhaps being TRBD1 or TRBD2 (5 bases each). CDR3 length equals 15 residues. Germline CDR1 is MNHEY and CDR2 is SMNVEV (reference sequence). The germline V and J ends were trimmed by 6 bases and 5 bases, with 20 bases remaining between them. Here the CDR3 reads CASSRGWGLVDEQYF. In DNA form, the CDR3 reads TGTGCCAGCAGCCGTGGTTGGGGGTTGGTGGACGAGCAGTACTTC.